These 6 T cell receptor beta chains came from one sample sequenced in a study of blood T cell repertoires in COVID-19. Using immunoSEQ multiplex PCR, the repertoire was profiled, and TCRdb retains in-frame clones only, with some absent. The sample yields a few hundred thousand clones, 65% to 85% seen once. The sample comprised peripheral blood. The receptor source for this set is a woman between 50 and 59 years old with acute or convalescent COVID-19.

This rearrangement joins TRBV2 to TRBJ2-7; maybe TRBD2 (5 bases). V gave up 5 bases and J gave up 0 bases, with 8 bases separating them. CDR3 size: 13 residues. CDR1 SNHLY and CDR2 FYNNEI come from the germline V gene. CDR3 residues: CASSRESSYEQYF. As DNA, the CDR3 is TGTGCCAGCAGTAGGGAGAGCTCCTACGAGCAGTACTTC.

The V call is TRBV6-1, the J call TRBJ2-3, with TRBD2 matching over 9 bases. V lost 1 base and J lost 4; bases outside the gene matches: 0. The CDR3 has 14 residues. Germline assignment: CDR1 MNHNS and CDR2 SASEGT. CDR3 nucleotides: TGTGCCAGCAGTGAAGGGACTAGCGCAGATACGCAGTATTTT. It codes for CASSEGTSADTQYF.

The chain carries TRBV6-5 and TRBJ1-2; 7 bases map to TRBD1. The CDR3 is 14 amino acids. Trimming cost V 8 bases and J 3 bases; bases outside gene matches: 9. Germline V lookup: CDR1 MNHEY, CDR2 SVGAGI. The CDR3 loop is CASGTGAQDYGYTF. For the CDR3, the DNA is TGTGCCAGCGGTACAGGGGCGCAAGACTATGGCTACACCTTC.

The chain recombines TRBV6-4 with TRBJ2-7, with 7 bases fitting TRBD1. Germline V gene data show CDR1 as MRHNA and CDR2 as SNTAGT. The V segment lost 7 bases and the J segment 4 bases; nucleotides outside the gene matches: 10. The CDR3 consists of 14 residues. Here the CDR3 reads CASNPQRGLYEQYV. The CDR3 nucleotides are TGTGCCAGCAACCCCCAAAGGGGGCTATACGAGCAGTACGTC.

V and J are TRBV7-6 and TRBJ1-2, with a weak D call TRBD1 (5 bases). The V end lost 1 base, the J end lost 4 bases, and 22 bases lay between the germline ends. CDR1 SGHVS and CDR2 FNYEAQ come from the germline V gene. The CDR3 consists of 18 residues. The CDR3 region has the DNA TGTGCCAGCAGCTTAGGGCCTCAGGGAGGGACCTCTAGCTATGGCTACACCTTC. It codes for CASSLGPQGGTSSYGYTF.

This chain joins TRBV30 and TRBJ1-1, with D hard to call. CDR1 is GTSNPN and CDR2 is SVGIG in the germline V gene (reference sequence). V shed 0 bases and J shed 8 bases, with 10 bases lying between them. This CDR3 spans 12 amino acids. The CDR3 sequence: CAWSVGGGEAFF. The CDR3 DNA follows: TGTGCCTGGAGTGTTGGTGGAGGCGAAGCTTTCTTT.